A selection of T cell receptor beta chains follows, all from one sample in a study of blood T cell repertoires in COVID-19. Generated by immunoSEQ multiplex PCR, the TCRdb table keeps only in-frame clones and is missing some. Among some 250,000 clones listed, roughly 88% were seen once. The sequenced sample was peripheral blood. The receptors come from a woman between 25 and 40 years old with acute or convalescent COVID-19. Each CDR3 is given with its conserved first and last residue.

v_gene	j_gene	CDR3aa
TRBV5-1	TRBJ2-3	CASSLGLRLASTDTQYF
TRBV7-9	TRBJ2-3	CASSLIGQDTDTQYF
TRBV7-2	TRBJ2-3	CASSPRTSGIDTQYF
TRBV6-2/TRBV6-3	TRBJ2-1	CASSYSRVAGVREQFF
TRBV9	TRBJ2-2	CASSVGQGVGPGELFF
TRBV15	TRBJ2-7	CATSGPGQGVGYEQYF
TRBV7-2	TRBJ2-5	CASSPRRDRVQETQYF
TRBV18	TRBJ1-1	CASSGQGNGEAFF
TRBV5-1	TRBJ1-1	CASSLTGTNTEAFF
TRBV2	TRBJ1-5	CASRLGRNQPQHF
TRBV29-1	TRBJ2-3	CSVDFSYTQYF
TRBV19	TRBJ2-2	CASRRNTGELFF
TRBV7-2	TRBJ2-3	CASSFPSGSDTQYF
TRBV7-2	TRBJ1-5	CASSLRGNQPQHF
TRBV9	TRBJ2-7	CASSVGSGRVTYEQYF
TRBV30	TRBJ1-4	CAWTRQGGKLFF
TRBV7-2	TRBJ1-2	CASSLVGQGADYGYTF
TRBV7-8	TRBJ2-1	CASSLRSGIGNEQFF
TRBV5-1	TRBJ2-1	CASSPEGQMYNEQFF
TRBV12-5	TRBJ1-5	CASGLGSVGNQPQHF
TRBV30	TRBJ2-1	CAWSGTHLSNEQFF
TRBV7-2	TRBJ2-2	CASSLKNGGTGELFF
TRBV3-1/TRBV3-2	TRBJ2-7	CASSQGTSGSHEQYF
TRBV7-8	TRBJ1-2	CATTDRGYGYTF
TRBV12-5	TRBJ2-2	CASGLYPTGELFF
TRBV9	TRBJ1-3	CASSVSIAGNTIYF
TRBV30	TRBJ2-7	CAWTRGFDEQYF
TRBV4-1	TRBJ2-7	CASSQVQGQGHEQYF
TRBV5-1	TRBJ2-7	CASSHTDSSYEQYF
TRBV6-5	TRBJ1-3	CASSYLGVGSGNTIYF
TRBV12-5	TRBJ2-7	CASGPAGLISYF
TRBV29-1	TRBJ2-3	CSVDSEGTDTQYF
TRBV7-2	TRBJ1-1	CASSFFGGQGATEAFF
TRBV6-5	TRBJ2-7	CASSFGTSGSYEQYF
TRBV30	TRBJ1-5	CAWSVPRWEYQPQHF
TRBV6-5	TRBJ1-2	CASSYLPTGYYGYTF
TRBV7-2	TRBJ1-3	CASSLQTGRHLNTIYF
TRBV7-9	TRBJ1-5	CASSFNSNQPQHF
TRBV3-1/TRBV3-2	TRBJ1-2	CASSQDRQKTYGYTF
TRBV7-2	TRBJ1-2	CASSTRDRFVGYTF
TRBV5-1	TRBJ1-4	CASSYGGRGRSTNEKLFF
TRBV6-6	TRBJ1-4	CASSIQGATNEKLFF
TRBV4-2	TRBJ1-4	CASSQPDSDNEKLFF
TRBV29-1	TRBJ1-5	CSVETGYADQPQHF
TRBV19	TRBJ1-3	CASSSSSASGNTIYF
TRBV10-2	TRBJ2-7	CASNLAGAYEQYF
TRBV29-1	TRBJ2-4	CSVLPTGNIQYF
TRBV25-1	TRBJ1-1	CASSATPPGVRRNTEAFF
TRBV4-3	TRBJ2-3	CASSQGGTSGYTDTQYF
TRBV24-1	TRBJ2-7	CATSESGVLSYEQYF